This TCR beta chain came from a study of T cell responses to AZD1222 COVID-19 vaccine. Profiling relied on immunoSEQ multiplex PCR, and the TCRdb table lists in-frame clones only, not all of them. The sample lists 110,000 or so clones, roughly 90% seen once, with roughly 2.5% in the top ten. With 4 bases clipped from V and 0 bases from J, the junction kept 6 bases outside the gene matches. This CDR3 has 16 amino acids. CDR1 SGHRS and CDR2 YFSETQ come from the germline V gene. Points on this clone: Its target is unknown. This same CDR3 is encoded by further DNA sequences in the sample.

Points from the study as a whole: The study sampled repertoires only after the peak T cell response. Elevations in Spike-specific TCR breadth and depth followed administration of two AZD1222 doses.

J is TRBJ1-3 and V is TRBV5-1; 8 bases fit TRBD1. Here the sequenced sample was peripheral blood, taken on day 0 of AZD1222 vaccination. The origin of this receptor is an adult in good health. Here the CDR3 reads CASSPGDRSSGNTIYF. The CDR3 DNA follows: TGCGCCAGCAGCCCCGGGGACAGGAGCTCTGGAAACACCATATATTTT.